This T cell receptor beta chain was captured by sequencing in a study of CD8 T cells in ankylosing spondylitis. Findings and limits, study-wide: Typical of ankylosing spondylitis blood, it appeared, was a TCR beta motif of fewer than 10 highly homologous variants.

The germline V and J ends were trimmed by 0 bases and 6 bases, with 13 bases remaining between them. Per germline, CDR1 SGHRS and CDR2 YFSETQ. The CDR3 sequence is 14 residues long. In the case of this clonotype: As yet, its antigen is unknown.

TCRdb passed the 5' RACE reads through MiXCR, listing each CDR3 protein once. The data hold around 540,000 distinct CDR3 sequences, with over 9.5% observed a single time. The sequenced material came from blood, either unsorted or a sorted T cell fraction (not recorded which). The chain combines TRBV5-1 with TRBJ2-7; D remains unclear. The sequence came from a male donor with ankylosing spondylitis. CDR3 sequence: CASSLVSEPSEQYF. CDR3 nucleotide sequence: TGCGCCAGCAGCTTGGTTTCAGAACCAAGCGAGCAGTACTTC.